A single sample is the source of the 8 T cell receptor beta chains below, sequenced in a study of cytomegalovirus exposure and HLA in healthy donors. Both 60 Vbeta primers and 13 Jbeta primers went into the PCR. Assay used: immunoSEQ multiplex PCR; TCRdb lists only in-frame clones, some missing. The data hold under 40,000 clones, with roughly 79% observed a single time. Material: PBMCs. These receptors were taken from a woman between 40 and 55 years old in good health and CMV-seronegative.

This chain uses TRBV5-8 with TRBJ1-1, with no clear D. V was trimmed by 3 bases and J by 3 bases, leaving 18 bases between them. The CDR3 length is 16 residues. Germline V lookup: CDR1 SGHTS, CDR2 YDEGEE. In DNA form, the CDR3 reads TGTGCCAGCAGCTCCGCCTTAACAGAGAGATACACTGAAGCTTTCTTT. Protein: CASSSALTERYTEAFF. The full variable domain, its missing parts supplied by reference TRBV5-8 and TRBJ1-1, is EAGVTQSPTHLIKTRGQQATLRCSPISGHTSVYWYQQALGLGLQFLLWYDEGEERNRGNFPPRFSGRQFPNYSSELNVNALELEDSALYLCASSSALTERYTEAFFGQGTRLTVV.

The chain has TRBV4-1 and TRBJ1-1, with D possibly matching TRBD1 (5 bases). The CDR3 consists of 17 residues. Germline CDR1 reads MGHRA; CDR2 reads YSYEKL. Trimming left V 1 base short and J 4 bases short, with 19 bases between. The chain's CDR3 is CASSQVGLSTPGTEAFF. CDR3 bases: TGCGCCAGCAGCCAAGTGGGACTTTCGACCCCTGGCACTGAAGCTTTCTTT.

The sample holds one count of this clone. The genes are TRBV5-5 and TRBJ1-6; 10 bases map to TRBD1. Germline V gives CDR1 SGHKS, CDR2 YYEKEE (reference sequence). Trimming removed 6 bases from V and 3 bases from J; junction bases left unmatched: 6. CDR3 length equals 16 residues. In DNA, the CDR3 is TGTGCCAGCAACGGACAGGGGGTCTACTATAATTCACCCCTCCACTTT. It yields the protein CASNGQGVYYNSPLHF.

The gene calls are TRBV11-1 and TRBJ1-1, with D tentatively TRBD1 (6 bases). There are 16 residues in the CDR3. Germline-derived CDR1 and CDR2 are SGHAT and FQDESV (reference sequence). V was trimmed by 2 bases and J by 3 bases, leaving 16 bases between them. The CDR3 bases are TGTGCCAGCAGCTTAAACGCAGGACAGTCATACACTGAAGCTTTCTTT. Its protein product is CASSLNAGQSYTEAFF.

V is TRBV5-1 and J is TRBJ2-2; possible D gene TRBD2, 5 bases. This CDR3 contains 16 residues. Trimming cost V 4 bases and J 4 bases, with 17 bases left between them. CDR1 SGHRS and CDR2 YFSETQ come from the germline V gene. CDR3 nucleotide sequence: TGCGCCAGCAGCCTGTATGGACTGGAGTCCACCGGGGAGCTGTTTTTT. This gives the protein CASSLYGLESTGELFF.

The CDR3 nucleotides read TGTGCCAGCAGCCCCGACAGGGAAAACTATGGCTACACCTTC. Its protein product is CASSPDRENYGYTF. This rearrangement joins TRBV5-4 to TRBJ1-2; 7 bases are a match to TRBD1. The CDR3 spans 14 residues. Germline V gene sequence: CDR1 SGHNT, CDR2 YYREEE (reference sequence). The trim removed 4 bases at V and 2 bases at J, leaving 5 bases unmatched. Full variable domain (missing parts from reference TRBV5-4 and TRBJ1-2): ETGVTQSPTHLIKTRGQQVTLRCSSQSGHNTVSWYQQALGQGPQFIFQYYREEENGRGNFPPRFSGLQFPNYSSELNVNALELDDSALYLCASSPDRENYGYTFGSGTRLTVV.

The sample holds one count of this clone. The gene calls are TRBV7-8 and TRBJ2-2; D gene uncertain. The CDR3 extends over 14 amino acids. Trimming shortened V by 8 bases and J by 6 bases, and 16 bases separated the two germline ends. Germline V lookup: CDR1 SGHVS, CDR2 FQNEAQ. CDR3 loop: CASQVFQVAGELFF. The CDR3 nucleotides are TGTGCCAGCCAGGTTTTTCAGGTGGCCGGGGAGCTGTTTTTT. The complete variable domain, with remaining parts taken from reference TRBV7-8 and TRBJ2-2, reads GAGVSQSPRYKVAKRGQDVALRCDPISGHVSLFWYQQALGQGPEFLTYFQNEAQLDKSGLPSDRFFAERPEGSVSTLKIQRTQQEDSAVYLCASQVFQVAGELFFGEGSRLTVL.

The chain recombines TRBV4-2 with TRBJ2-2; tentatively, D is TRBD2 (5 bases). Germline V lookup: CDR1 LGHNA, CDR2 YNFKEQ. The germline V and J ends were trimmed by 0 bases and 4 bases, with 9 bases remaining between them. The CDR3 has 15 residues. Here the CDR3 reads CASSQDIGVTGELFF. CDR3 coding DNA: TGTGCCAGCAGCCAAGATATCGGGGTCACCGGGGAGCTGTTTTTT.